These 2 T cell receptor beta chains were sequenced from one sample in a study of blood T cell repertoires in COVID-19. Repertoires were generated with immunoSEQ multiplex PCR, while TCRdb's copy carries only in-frame clones and drops some. The sample has fewer than 150,000 clones, around 90% seen once. The source material was peripheral blood. These receptors were obtained from a woman in her fifties or sixties with COVID-19, enrolled during active disease.

V is TRBV6-5 and J is TRBJ2-3, with a possible D match to TRBD1 (6 bases). V lost 5 bases to trimming and J lost 9 bases, with 12 bases between them. Germline CDR1 is MNHEY and CDR2 is SVGAGI. The CDR3 extends over 12 amino acids. The CDR3 DNA sequence: TGTGCCAGCAGTACTACAGGGAGCACGCAGTATTTT. It specifies CASSTTGSTQYF.

The V and J genes are TRBV5-6 and TRBJ1-2, with TRBD1 matching 9 bases. Unmatched junction bases numbered 4, after V lost 4 bases and J lost 6 bases. Germline CDR1 SGHDT, CDR2 YYEEEE. The CDR3 contains 13 residues. The CDR3 DNA is TGTGCCAGCAGCCAGACAGGGGGAGATGGCTACACCTTC. Translating it yields CASSQTGGDGYTF.